This TCR beta chain was identified in a study of blood T cell repertoires in COVID-19. The CDR3 runs 13 residues. V was shortened by 5 bases and J by 4 bases, with 11 bases between the two germline ends. Germline CDR1 and CDR2: MNHEY and SVGAGI. The table came from immunoSEQ multiplex PCR; TCRdb's copy has only in-frame clones and leaves some out. The sample carries roughly 290,000 clones, 80% to 90% recorded once. Sample: peripheral blood. This sequence joins TRBV6-5 and TRBJ1-1; D not resolved. The TCR comes from a man aged 25 to 45 with acute or convalescent COVID-19. In nucleotides, the CDR3 is TGTGCCAGCAGTACCGGCGGTCCCACTGAAGCTTTCTTT. Protein product: CASSTGGPTEAFF.